This T cell receptor (beta chain) appears in the sequencing data of a study of blood T cell repertoires in COVID-19. For the study at large: From the United States, Italy and Spain came samples of acute and convalescent COVID-19. T cells, B-cell-depleted T cells, or PBMCs provided the cDNA or gDNA that served as material.

Source study methods: It was from reference gene primer amplification that nucleated cell counts were estimated. TCRdb keeps only in-frame clones here, not all; method: immunoSEQ multiplex PCR. D and trimming were read from the DNA, whereas the V and J calls and clone size are those reported in that table. The table records 300,000 to 400,000 clones, 70% to 90% of them present only once. The Seattle patients, enrolled during active infection, were followed longitudinally. Specimen: peripheral blood. The receptor's source is a woman in her sixties or seventies with COVID-19, enrolled during active disease.

The chain's CDR3 is CASSSLLGQRTTNEKLFF. The CDR3 region has the DNA TGTGCCAGCTCATCCCTTTTGGGACAGAGGACAACTAATGAAAAACTGTTTTTT. The chain has TRBV18 and TRBJ1-4; 7 nucleotides line up with TRBD1. CDR1 is KGHSH, CDR2 LQKENI, per germline. Unmatched junction bases numbered 12, after V lost 5 bases and J lost 0 bases. The length of the CDR3 is 18 residues.